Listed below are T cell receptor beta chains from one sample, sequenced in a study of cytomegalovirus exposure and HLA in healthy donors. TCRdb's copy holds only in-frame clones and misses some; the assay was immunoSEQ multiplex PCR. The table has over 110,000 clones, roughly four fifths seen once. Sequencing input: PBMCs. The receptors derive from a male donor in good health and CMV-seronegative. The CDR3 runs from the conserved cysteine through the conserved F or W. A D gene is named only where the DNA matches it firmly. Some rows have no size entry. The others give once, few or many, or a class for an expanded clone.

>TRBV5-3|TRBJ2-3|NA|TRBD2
TGTGCCAGAAGTCAGACTAGCGGGAGGGAACCCGATACGCAGTATTTT
CARSQTSGREPDTQYF
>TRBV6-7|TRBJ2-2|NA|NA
TGTGCCACGGGACTCCAGAACACCGGGGAGCTGTTTTTT
CATGLQNTGELFF
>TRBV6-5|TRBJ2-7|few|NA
TGTGCCAGCAGTTACCAAACAGGGTCCCTCGGCGAGCAGTACTTC
CASSYQTGSLGEQYF
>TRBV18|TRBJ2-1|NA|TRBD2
TGTGCCAGCTCACCAAGCGGGGGGGAGGCGGACAATGAGCAGTTCTTC
CASSPSGGEADNEQFF
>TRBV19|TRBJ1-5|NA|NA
TGTGCCAGTAGTATAGCGGGGGGAAGCAATCAGCCCCAGCATTTT
CASSIAGGSNQPQHF
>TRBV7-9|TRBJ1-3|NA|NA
TGTGCCAGCAGCTTAGCGCTCCTCAAAGACAGGAACTCTGGAAACACCATATATTTT
CASSLALLKDRNSGNTIYF
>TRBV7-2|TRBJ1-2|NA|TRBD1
TGTGCCAGCAGCCCAGGGACAGGGAGTTTCTATGGCTACACCTTC
CASSPGTGSFYGYTF
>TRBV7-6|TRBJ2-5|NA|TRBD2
TGTGCCAGCAGCTTAGCGCGAGGTGGGAGCGGGAAGACCCAGTACTTC
CASSLARGGSGKTQYF
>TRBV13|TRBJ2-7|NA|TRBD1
TGTGCCAGCAGCCAAGGGACAGTCTCTTCCTACGAGCAGTACTTC
CASSQGTVSSYEQYF
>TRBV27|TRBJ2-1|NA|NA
TGTGCCAGCAAAGGGGTGGATGAGCAGTTCTTC
CASKGVDEQFF
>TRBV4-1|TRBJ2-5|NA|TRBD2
TGCGCCAGCAGCCTCACTAGCGGGAGGGGGGAAGAGACCCAGTACTTC
CASSLTSGRGEETQYF
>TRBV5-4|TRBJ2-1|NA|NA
TGTGCCAGCAGCTTGGATACGGGTGGTGAGCAGTTCTTC
CASSLDTGGEQFF
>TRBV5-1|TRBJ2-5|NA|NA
TGCGCCAGCAGCCGCCAGATAGCTGATAACCAAGAGACCCAGTACTTC
CASSRQIADNQETQYF
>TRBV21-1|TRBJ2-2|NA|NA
TGTGCCAGCAGCAAAGTTAACAGGGGAAGGAAGCTCCCGAACACCGGGGAGCTGTTTTTT
CASSKVNRGRKLPNTGELFF
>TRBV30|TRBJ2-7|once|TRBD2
TGTGCCTGGATGATAGCGGGAGGGTTCGAGCAGTACTTC
CAWMIAGGFEQYF
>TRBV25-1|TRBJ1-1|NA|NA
TGTGCCAGCACTTGGTCAACTTTCAGGGACACTGAAGCTTTCTTT
CASTWSTFRDTEAFF
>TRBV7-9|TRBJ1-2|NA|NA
TGTGCCAGCAGGTCGAGTGAGGACTATGGCTACACCTTC
CASRSSEDYGYTF
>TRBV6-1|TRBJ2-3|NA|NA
TGTGCCAGCACAACGGCAGATACGCAGTATTTT
CASTTADTQYF
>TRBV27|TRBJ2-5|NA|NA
TGTGCCAGCAGTTTAGACAGTCCGGGAGAGACCCAGTACTTC
CASSLDSPGETQYF
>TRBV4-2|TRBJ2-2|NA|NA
TGTGCCAGCAGGGACGGGGACACCGGGGAGCTGTTTTTT
CASRDGDTGELFF
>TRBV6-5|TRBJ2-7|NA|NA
TGTGCCAGCAGTTACTCGAGCGGCAGCTCCTACGAGCAGTACTTC
CASSYSSGSSYEQYF
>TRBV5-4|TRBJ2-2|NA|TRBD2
TGTGCCAGCAGCTTGGGGACTAGCGGGATGGTCGGGGAGCTGTTTTTT
CASSLGTSGMVGELFF
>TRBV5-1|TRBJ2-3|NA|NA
TGCGCCAGCGGTCCCTTAGCGGCAGATACGCAGTATTTT
CASGPLAADTQYF
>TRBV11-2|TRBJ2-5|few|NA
TGTGCCAGCAGCTTAAGACTCCAGGAGACCCAGTACTTC
CASSLRLQETQYF
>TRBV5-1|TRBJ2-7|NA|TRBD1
TGCGCCAGCAGCTTGATGACCGGGACAGACTCCTACGAGCAGTACTTC
CASSLMTGTDSYEQYF
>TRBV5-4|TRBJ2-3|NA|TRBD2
TGTGCCAGCGGGACTAGCGGGAGGGGTGCAGATACGCAGTATTTT
CASGTSGRGADTQYF
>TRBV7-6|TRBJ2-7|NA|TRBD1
TGTGCCAGCAGCTCACCAGGGGGAGAGCAGTACTTC
CASSSPGGEQYF